This T cell receptor (beta chain) was obtained from a study of T cell responses to AZD1222 COVID-19 vaccine. Overall study context: Pooling was applied to second doses at about 4 or about 12 weeks.

Whole-study findings and limits: At baseline, seropositivity was found in only six AZD1222 recipients.

CDR1 is SNHLY and CDR2 is FYNNEI in the germline V gene. CDR3 length equals 14 residues. The ends were cut back, 6 bases at V and 6 bases at J, with 14 bases in the middle. Sequencing was performed with immunoSEQ multiplex PCR; in TCRdb, only in-frame clones are kept and a portion is missing. The sample has around 130,000 clones; just under 95% are singletons. In the case of this clone: Its specificity is unknown.

The gene calls are TRBV2 and TRBJ2-2, with D perhaps assigned TRBD1 or TRBD2 (5 bases each). This sequence was found in an adult in good health. The sequences come from peripheral blood, collected on day 0 of AZD1222 vaccination. The DNA of the CDR3 is TGTGCCAGCAGGGGGGACCCAACGCCCGGGGAGCTGTTTTTT. It specifies CASRGDPTPGELFF.